One sample yielded the 13 T cell receptor beta chains listed below, sequenced in a study of T cells after yellow fever vaccination. TCRdb re-analysed the 5' RACE reads in MiXCR, keeping a single row per CDR3 protein. The table records around 310,000 distinct CDR3 sequences, roughly 8.7% of them present only once. This material consisted of PBMCs, taken on the day of the first yellow fever vaccination. These receptors all stem from a man aged 18 to 30 who received the YFV17D yellow fever vaccine.

This clonotype was seen a few times. V usage is TRBV12-3 or TRBV12-4 and J usage is TRBJ1-1, with 7 bases matching TRBD1. The CDR3 loop spans 14 amino acids. V trimming: 3 bases; J trimming: 5 bases; junction bases outside the gene matches: 6. The CDR3 coding sequence is TGTGCCAGCAGTTTTCACAGGGGAGGAACTGAAGCTTTCTTT. The encoded protein is CASSFHRGGTEAFF.

The chain links TRBV20-1 to TRBJ1-4, with D uncertain. V lost 3 bases, J lost 5 bases, and 10 bases lay in between. This CDR3 is 13 amino acids long. Germline lookup yields CDR1 DFQATT and CDR2 SNEGSKA (reference sequence). The CDR3 region is CSARGVQNEKLFF. In DNA, the CDR3 is TGCAGTGCTAGGGGAGTACAGAATGAAAAACTGTTTTTT.

This clonotype occurred a few times. The chain recombines TRBV6-1 with TRBJ2-2; 8 nucleotides agree with TRBD2. This CDR3 has 19 amino acids. Germline-derived CDR1 and CDR2 are MNHNS and SASEGT. V dropped 5 bases and J dropped 1; count of bases not matched to a gene: 15. The DNA of the CDR3 is TGTGCCAGCAGTCCACCCCGAGGGCGGGGGGCACAGAACACCGGGGAGCTGTTTTTT. Translation gives CASSPPRGRGAQNTGELFF.

The rearrangement links TRBV7-9 to TRBJ1-2, with D perhaps matching TRBD1 (5 bases). Germline V gene sequence: CDR1 SEHNR, CDR2 FQNEAQ (reference sequence). The V end lost 2 bases, the J end lost 3 bases, and 10 bases lay between the germline ends. The CDR3 runs 14 residues. The CDR3 DNA reads TGTGCCAGCAGCTTACTCGACAGAGACTATGGCTACACCTTC. Translating gives CASSLLDRDYGYTF. Full variable domain (rest looked up from reference TRBV7-9 and TRBJ1-2): DTGVSQNPRHKITKRGQNVTFRCDPISEHNRLYWYRQTLGQGPEFLTYFQNEAQLEKSRLLSDRFSAERPKGSFSTLEIQRTEQGDSAMYLCASSLLDRDYGYTFGSGTRLTVV.

This clonotype was seen a few times. This chain uses TRBV10-3 with TRBJ2-3, with 7 bases identical to TRBD1. V shed 6 bases and J 4 bases; nucleotides not matched to a gene: 10. The germline V gene encodes CDR1 ENHRY and CDR2 SYGVKD. The CDR3 runs 15 residues. The CDR3, as DNA: TGTGCCATCAGAGCGACAGGGAGTAGCGCAGATACGCAGTATTTT. It encodes CAIRATGSSADTQYF.

Only a few counts were recorded for this clonotype. The V and J genes are TRBV11-2 and TRBJ2-5; 9 positions agree with TRBD2. This CDR3 is built from 21 residues. V lost 3 bases, J lost 2 bases, and 22 bases stayed unmatched. Germline lookup yields CDR1 SGHAT and CDR2 FQNNGV. As DNA, the CDR3 is TGTGCCAGCAGCTTTCGTCCCCGCGGGGGGGCCATGGTCGAGCGTCAAGAGACCCAGTACTTC. Its protein is CASSFRPRGGAMVERQETQYF.

The chain couples TRBV12-3 or TRBV12-4 to TRBJ2-6; either TRBD1 or TRBD2 may fit D (5 bases each). Trimming removed 2 bases at V and 12 bases at J, with 17 bases between. The CDR3 totals 15 residues. The CDR3 sequence: CASSLRGLQAGVLTF. The CDR3 region has the DNA TGTGCCAGCAGTTTACGGGGCCTGCAGGCTGGCGTCCTGACTTTC.

This clonotype was observed a handful of times. This rearrangement joins TRBV9 to TRBJ2-5; the D gene is possibly TRBD1 (6 bases). Germline V gene sequence: CDR1 SGDLS, CDR2 YYNGEE. V was trimmed by 0 bases and J by 0 bases, leaving 9 bases between them. This CDR3 spans 15 amino acids. CDR3 sequence (DNA): TGTGCCAGCAGCGTAGTGGGGGCCCACCAAGAGACCCAGTACTTC. As protein: CASSVVGAHQETQYF.

This clonotype was seen only a few times. The chain has TRBV4-1 and TRBJ1-1, with D possibly being TRBD1 (5 bases). CDR1 is MGHRA and CDR2 is YSYEKL in the germline V gene. The V and J ends lost 4 bases and 2 bases respectively, with 14 bases between them. The CDR3 covers 15 residues. DNA of the CDR3: TGCGCCAGCAGCCGCCGGGGGACGGCCAACACTGAAGCTTTCTTT. It codes for CASSRRGTANTEAFF.

The chain is built from TRBV3-1 and TRBJ2-7, with D hard to call. Germline CDR1 reads LGHDT; CDR2 reads YNNKEL (reference sequence). V lost 1 base, J lost 4 bases, and 5 bases lay in between. This CDR3 is built from 12 residues. The CDR3 DNA sequence: TGTGCCAGCAGCCAAGTCGTTTACGAGCAGTACTTC. It translates to CASSQVVYEQYF.

The gene calls are TRBV6-1 and TRBJ2-3; TRBD2 matches 9 bases. V shed 4 bases and J 1 base; nucleotides not matched to a gene: 6. This CDR3 is 16 amino acids long. Germline V gives CDR1 MNHNS, CDR2 SASEGT. The CDR3 bases are TGTGCCAGCAGTGTGAAGCGGGGGGCCGGCACAGATACGCAGTATTTT. Translation gives CASSVKRGAGTDTQYF.

This clonotype was recorded a few times. This chain connects TRBV15 to TRBJ2-2, with D unresolved. Germline V gene sequence: CDR1 LNHNV, CDR2 YYDKDF (reference sequence). V was clipped by 8 bases and J by 2 bases, with 12 bases between them. The CDR3 extends over 14 amino acids. CDR3 in DNA: TGTGCCACCGCCCGGATTTTTAACACCGGGGAGCTGTTTTTT. This translates into CATARIFNTGELFF.

This clonotype was counted many times. This chain uses TRBV6-5 with TRBJ2-5; D uncertain. There are 13 residues in the CDR3. V lost 2 bases to trimming and J lost 2 bases, with 6 bases between them. Germline-derived CDR1 and CDR2 are MNHEY and SVGAGI. CDR3 region: CASSYEDQETQYF. In DNA, the CDR3 is TGTGCCAGCAGTTACGAGGATCAAGAGACCCAGTACTTC.